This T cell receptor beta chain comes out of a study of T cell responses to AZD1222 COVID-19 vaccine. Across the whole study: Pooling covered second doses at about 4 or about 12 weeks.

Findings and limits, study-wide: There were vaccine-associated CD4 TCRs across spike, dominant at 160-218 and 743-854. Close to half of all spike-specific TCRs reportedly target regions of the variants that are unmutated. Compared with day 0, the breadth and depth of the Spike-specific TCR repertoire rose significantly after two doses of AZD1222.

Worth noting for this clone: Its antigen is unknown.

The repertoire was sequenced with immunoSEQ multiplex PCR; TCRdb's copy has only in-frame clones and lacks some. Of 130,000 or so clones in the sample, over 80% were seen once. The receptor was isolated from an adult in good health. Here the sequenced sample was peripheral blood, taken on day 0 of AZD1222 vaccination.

CDR3 nucleotides: TGTGCCAGCAGTTTTAACAGGAATCAGCCCCAGCATTTT. Protein product: CASSFNRNQPQHF. The rearrangement links TRBV12-3 or TRBV12-4 to TRBJ1-5, with D perhaps matching TRBD1 (5 bases). The CDR3 is 13 amino acids. With 3 bases removed from V and 4 bases from J, the gap between germline ends came to 7 bases.